The 30 T cell receptor beta chains reported below all come from one sample, sequenced in a study of blood T cell repertoires in COVID-19. Assay: immunoSEQ multiplex PCR; the TCRdb copy retains only in-frame clones and omits some. There are 280,000 or so clones in the sample; 70% to 90% occur only once, and 2.1% lies in the top ten. The sequencing sample was made of peripheral blood. These receptors all stem from a woman aged 30 to 39 who had recovered from COVID-19.

The chain joins TRBV29-1 to TRBJ2-1; 12 nucleotides align to TRBD2. Germline V gene data show CDR1 as SQVTM and CDR2 as ANQGSEA. V lost 2 bases, J lost 6 bases, and 5 bases stayed unmatched. The CDR3 length is 15 residues. The CDR3: CSVEKGLAGSNEQFF. Here the CDR3 DNA reads TGCAGCGTTGAAAAAGGACTAGCGGGGAGCAATGAGCAGTTCTTC.

This chain links TRBV29-1 with TRBJ1-1; a possible D gene is TRBD1 (5 bases). The CDR3 is 15 residues long. Germline lookup yields CDR1 SQVTM and CDR2 ANQGSEA. The V and J ends lost 5 bases and 0 bases respectively, with 16 bases between them. The chain's CDR3 is CSVSKGSILNTEAFF. The CDR3 nucleotides read TGCAGCGTTTCGAAGGGGTCAATACTGAACACTGAAGCTTTCTTT.

The chain employs TRBV2 and TRBJ1-2; D possibly corresponds to TRBD1 (5 bases). Per the germline V gene, CDR1 is SNHLY and CDR2 is FYNNEI. CDR3 size: 15 residues. Trimming took 2 bases from V and 6 from J, leaving 16 bases between them. Written as DNA, the CDR3 is TGTGCCAGCAGTGAAAGGTTCGGCAGGGATCATGGCTACACCTTC. The encoded protein is CASSERFGRDHGYTF.

CDR3: CASSSLSSGANVLTF. CDR3 in DNA: TGTGCCAGCAGCTCCCTGAGCTCTGGGGCCAACGTCCTGACTTTC. The V gene is TRBV28, the J gene TRBJ2-6; D is uncertain. Per the germline V gene, CDR1 is MDHEN and CDR2 is SYDVKM. The V and J ends lost 6 bases and 0 bases respectively, with 9 bases between them. The CDR3 runs 15 residues.

The chain combines TRBV18 with TRBJ1-2; 12 positions agree with TRBD1. V lost 0 bases and J lost 8; bases outside the gene matches: 4. Looked up from germline, CDR1 is KGHSH and CDR2 is LQKENI. This CDR3 has 15 residues. The CDR3 is CASSPPGQGAPGYTF. The DNA of the CDR3 is TGTGCCAGCTCACCACCGGGACAGGGGGCGCCGGGCTACACCTTC.

The chain combines TRBV6-5 with TRBJ2-7, with a weak D call TRBD2 (7 bases). CDR3 length: 14 amino acids. CDR1 and CDR2 (germline): MNHEY, SVGAGI. The germline V and J ends were trimmed by 6 bases and 2 bases, with 14 bases remaining between them. This CDR3 reads CASRPRGAAYEQYF. CDR3 DNA sequence: TGTGCCAGCAGGCCTCGGGGGGCGGCCTACGAGCAGTACTTC.

The rearrangement uses TRBV11-2 and TRBJ2-7; possible D gene TRBD2, 5 bases. V lost 0 bases to trimming and J lost 0 bases, with 6 bases between them. Germline loops: CDR1 SGHAT, CDR2 FQNNGV. The length of the CDR3 is 14 residues. CDR3 sequence: CASSLERDSYEQYF. In DNA form, the CDR3 reads TGTGCCAGCAGCTTAGAACGGGACTCCTACGAGCAGTACTTC.

The J gene is TRBJ2-3, the V gene TRBV30, with TRBD2 as a possible D gene (6 bases). Trimming removed 0 bases from V and 4 bases from J, with 8 bases in between. The CDR3 is 13 amino acids. Germline V gene data show CDR1 as GTSNPN and CDR2 as SVGIG (reference sequence). The CDR3 region has the DNA TGTGCCTGGAGTGTTGGAGGGTCAGATACGCAGTATTTT. Amino acids: CAWSVGGSDTQYF.

The chain recombines TRBV28 with TRBJ2-2, with 8 bases identical to TRBD2. The CDR3 length is 15 residues. Losses at the gene ends were 2 bases for V and 6 bases for J; bases not matched to a gene: 5. Germline assignment: CDR1 MDHEN and CDR2 SYDVKM. CDR3 in amino acids: CASSLRTSWAGELFF. As DNA, the CDR3 is TGTGCCAGCAGTTTACGGACTAGCTGGGCCGGGGAGCTGTTTTTT.

The rearrangement joins TRBV9 to TRBJ2-4, with TRBD2 as a possible D gene (6 bases). This CDR3 contains 16 residues. In germline, CDR1 is SGDLS, CDR2 YYNGEE. V was cut by 7 bases and J by 4 bases, with 21 bases left in between. CDR3 loop: CASFPPGGSGKNIQYF. Here the CDR3 DNA reads TGTGCCAGCTTCCCCCCCGGGGGTAGCGGAAAAAACATTCAGTACTTC.

The rearrangement joins TRBV7-2 to TRBJ2-1; a possible D gene is TRBD2 (5 bases). Germline V lookup: CDR1 SGHTA, CDR2 FQGNSA. CDR3 size: 13 residues. V was clipped by 3 bases and J by 8 bases, with 11 bases between them. The CDR3 reads CASSFGVGYEQFF. Here the CDR3 DNA reads TGTGCCAGCAGCTTCGGGGTGGGGTATGAGCAGTTCTTC.

The V and J genes are TRBV6-4 and TRBJ2-2; 7 positions agree with TRBD2. Trimming took 8 bases from V and 6 from J; bases not matched to a gene: 9. The CDR3 is made up of 14 amino acids. From germline, CDR1 is MRHNA and CDR2 SNTAGT. The CDR3 DNA reads TGTGCCAGCCGGCGGGGGTCAGACGCCGGGGAGCTGTTTTTT. Translated: CASRRGSDAGELFF.

The rearrangement uses TRBV18 and TRBJ2-7; 11 positions match TRBD2. The CDR3 sequence is 18 residues long. The germline V gene encodes CDR1 KGHSH and CDR2 LQKENI. J was trimmed by 0 bases and V by 3 bases; bases with no gene match: 10. CDR3 sequence reads: CASSPASGGSPSSYEQYF. In nucleotides, the CDR3 is TGTGCCAGCTCACCTGCTAGCGGGGGGTCCCCCAGCTCCTACGAGCAGTACTTC.

This sequence joins TRBV9 and TRBJ2-1; 7 bases agree with TRBD2. There are 15 residues in the CDR3. Germline assignment: CDR1 SGDLS and CDR2 YYNGEE. J lost 1 base, V lost 3 bases, and 4 bases had no gene match. The CDR3 coding sequence is TGTGCCAGCAGCGGAACCGGGAGGTCCTACAATGAGCAGTTCTTC. Translating it yields CASSGTGRSYNEQFF.

The rearrangement links TRBV9 to TRBJ1-2, with no clear D. CDR3 length: 12 amino acids. Deletions cut 0 bases from V and 4 bases from J, with 4 bases between. Germline CDR1 and CDR2: SGDLS and YYNGEE. CDR3 bases: TGTGCCAGCAGCGTAGACGGCTATGGCTACACCTTC. Amino acids: CASSVDGYGYTF.

This clone was detected a few times. This chain connects TRBV9 to TRBJ2-1, with TRBD2 identical over 7 bases. Trimming cost V 5 bases and J 10 bases; bases outside gene matches: 6. CDR1 and CDR2 from the germline V gene are SGDLS and YYNGEE. The CDR3 is 12 amino acids. CDR3 loop: CASSTSSGEQFF. The CDR3 DNA reads TGTGCCAGCAGTACTTCTAGCGGAGAGCAGTTCTTC.

The chain combines TRBV6-5 with TRBJ2-1; D remains ambiguous. CDR3 length equals 14 residues. Germline V gene data show CDR1 as MNHEY and CDR2 as SVGAGI. Trimming pared 0 bases from V and 6 bases from J, leaving 9 bases between. This chain's CDR3 is CASSYSVAPNEQFF. CDR3 sequence (DNA): TGTGCCAGCAGTTACTCAGTAGCTCCCAATGAGCAGTTCTTC.

V gene TRBV7-9 combines with J gene TRBJ1-6; 8 bases match TRBD1. Germline V gene lookup returns CDR1 SEHNR and CDR2 FQNEAQ (reference sequence). CDR3 length: 15 amino acids. The V segment lost 8 bases and the J segment 10 bases; nucleotides outside the gene matches: 13. The CDR3 DNA is TGTGCCAGCGGGGCGTCCCACAGGGGGTACTCACCCCTCCACTTT. It encodes CASGASHRGYSPLHF.

The genes are TRBV10-3 and TRBJ1-1; no clear D gene. This CDR3 is 13 amino acids long. Germline V gene lookup returns CDR1 ENHRY and CDR2 SYGVKD. The ends were cut back, 7 bases at V and 0 bases at J, with 9 bases in the middle. The CDR3 sequence: CAITPLLNTEAFF. In DNA, the CDR3 is TGTGCCATCACTCCTCTCTTGAACACTGAAGCTTTCTTT.

This chain connects TRBV23-1 to TRBJ2-7, with D hard to call. TRBV23-1 qualifies as an ORF whose function is uncertain. V was trimmed by 0 bases and J by 2 bases, leaving 5 bases between them. The CDR3 sequence is 13 residues long. Here the CDR3 reads CASSQSETYEQYF. CDR3 nucleotides: TGCGCCAGCAGTCAATCGGAGACCTACGAGCAGTACTTC.

Comments on this clone: At one boundary the junction diverges from the germline segment, which might be a read error. This sequence joins TRBV6-6 and TRBJ2-7; TRBD1 matches 7 bases. This CDR3 contains 15 residues. Germline CDR1 and CDR2: MNHNY and SVGAGI (reference sequence). The CDR3 is CASSYFRDSSNEQYF. In DNA, the CDR3 is TGTGCCAGCAGTTACTTCCGGGACAGCTCCAACGAGCAGTACTTC.

This chain connects TRBV19 to TRBJ1-5, with 9 bases fitting TRBD1. The germline V gene has CDR1 LNHDA and CDR2 SQIVND (reference sequence). The CDR3 sequence is 13 residues long. V shed 9 bases and J 3 bases; nucleotides not matched to a gene: 3. CDR3 nucleotides: TGTGCCAGCAACAGGGGGCCCAATCAGCCCCAGCATTTT. Translating it yields CASNRGPNQPQHF.

The V gene is TRBV7-9, the J gene TRBJ2-7, with no clear D. Trimming shortened V by 4 bases and J by 1 base, and 5 bases separated the two germline ends. The CDR3 is made up of 12 amino acids. CDR1 is SEHNR and CDR2 is FQNEAQ in the germline V gene (reference sequence). The CDR3 is CASSYSSYEQYF. In DNA, the CDR3 is TGTGCCAGCAGCTACTCTTCCTACGAGCAGTACTTC. The whole variable domain, filled in from reference TRBV7-9 and TRBJ2-7, reads DTGVSQNPRHKITKRGQNVTFRCDPISEHNRLYWYRQTLGQGPEFLTYFQNEAQLEKSRLLSDRFSAERPKGSFSTLEIQRTEQGDSAMYLCASSYSSYEQYFGPGTRLTVT.

The rearrangement links TRBV6-5 to TRBJ2-2; D ambiguous. In germline, CDR1 is MNHEY, CDR2 SVGAGI. V dropped 7 bases and J dropped 5 bases, with 8 bases sitting between them. The CDR3 contains 12 residues. The CDR3 region is CASTRRTGELFF. As DNA, the CDR3 is TGTGCCAGCACCCGCAGGACCGGGGAGCTGTTTTTT.

CDR3 loop: CASSFGGNEQFF. The CDR3 DNA reads TGTGCCAGCAGTTTTGGGGGGAATGAGCAGTTCTTC. J is TRBJ2-1 and V is TRBV12-3 or TRBV12-4, with D maybe TRBD2 (6 bases). The CDR3 is 12 amino acids. Trimming took off 3 bases at V and 7 bases at J, with 7 bases between the two ends.

This clone was counted once. The chain uses TRBV20-1 and TRBJ2-4, with 9 nucleotides matching TRBD2. The CDR3 length is 15 residues. The V segment lost 3 bases and the J segment 0 bases; nucleotides outside the gene matches: 3. From germline, CDR1 is DFQATT and CDR2 SNEGSKA (reference sequence). The CDR3 sequence is CSASGLALAKNIQYF. The CDR3 coding sequence is TGCAGTGCTAGTGGACTAGCGCTAGCCAAAAACATTCAGTACTTC.

A few counts support this clone. J is TRBJ1-6 and V is TRBV28; D might be TRBD1 (5 bases). V lost 5 bases and J 4 bases, leaving 9 bases between the germline ends. Per the germline V gene, CDR1 is MDHEN and CDR2 is SYDVKM. The length of the CDR3 is 14 residues. The CDR3: CASSPTDYNSPLHF. The CDR3, as DNA: TGTGCCAGCAGTCCGACAGATTATAATTCACCCCTCCACTTT.

This chain connects TRBV5-1 to TRBJ1-1, with D perhaps matching TRBD1 (5 bases). Germline CDR1 reads SGHRS; CDR2 reads YFSETQ. Trimming shortened V by 5 bases and J by 1 base, and 9 bases separated the two germline ends. The CDR3 loop spans 13 amino acids. In nucleotides, the CDR3 is TGCGCCAGCAGGCAGGACACGAACACTGAAGCTTTCTTT. Translated, it gives CASRQDTNTEAFF.

V and J are TRBV12-1 and TRBJ2-1; the table's D call TRBD2 went unverified against the DNA. TRBV12-1 is recorded as a pseudogene. The CDR3 consists of 15 residues. Here the CDR3 reads CASSGLAGGFNEQFF. As DNA, the CDR3 is TGTGCCAGCAGCGGACTAGCGGGAGGATTCAATGAGCAGTTCTTC.

V is TRBV27 and J is TRBJ2-3, with 9 bases identical to TRBD2. The CDR3 consists of 15 residues. Germline V gene data show CDR1 as MNHEY and CDR2 as SMNVEV (reference sequence). V lost 6 bases and J lost 0; bases outside the gene matches: 4. The CDR3 DNA follows: TGTGCCAGCAGCCACGGACTAGCGAGCACAGATACGCAGTATTTT. This sequence encodes CASSHGLASTDTQYF.